This T cell receptor (beta chain) appears in the sequencing data of a study of cytomegalovirus exposure and HLA in healthy donors. The CDR3 extends over 15 amino acids. Germline V gene sequence: CDR1 SGHRS, CDR2 YFSETQ. The V and J ends lost 1 base and 0 bases, in that order; junction bases with no gene match: 4. As concerns this clone: Its antigen is still unknown.

Repertoires were generated with immunoSEQ multiplex PCR, while TCRdb's copy carries only in-frame clones and drops some. The sample consists of approximately 140,000 clones, around nine tenths of them appearing once. General study points: According to a subsequent analysis, TCR clusters identified in the first cohort showed a tendency to co-occur across the approximately 130 validation repertoires.

What was sequenced was PBMCs. The origin of this receptor is a man aged 18-30 years in good health and CMV-seropositive. The rearrangement uses TRBV5-1 and TRBJ2-7; 7 bases align to TRBD1. CDR3 nucleotides: TGCGCCAGCAGCTTGTGGACAGGACCCTCCTACGAGCAGTACTTC. Translated: CASSLWTGPSYEQYF. The whole variable domain, remainder taken from reference TRBV5-1 and TRBJ2-7, is KAGVTQTPRYLIKTRGQQVTLSCSPISGHRSVSWYQQTPGQGLQFLFEYFSETQRNKGNFPGRFSGRQFSNSRSEMNVSTLELGDSALYLCASSLWTGPSYEQYFGPGTRLTVT.